This passage covers 26 T cell receptor beta chains from one sample sequenced in a study of blood T cell repertoires in COVID-19. Data came from immunoSEQ multiplex PCR; TCRdb stores just in-frame clones and leaves some out. The table includes roughly 300,000 clones, about nine tenths detected once. Material: PBMCs or T cells enriched from blood (not recorded which). These receptor sequences come from a woman under 30 who had recovered from COVID-19.

The chain has TRBV28 and TRBJ2-5; 8 positions match TRBD2. CDR1 and CDR2 from the germline V gene are MDHEN and SYDVKM. V lost 6 bases, J lost 0 bases, and 9 bases stayed unmatched. This CDR3 is built from 16 residues. The CDR3 coding sequence is TGTGCCAGCAGCCCTACTAGCGGAGCCAACCAAGAGACCCAGTACTTC. Amino acid sequence: CASSPTSGANQETQYF.

The rearrangement joins TRBV14 to TRBJ2-1; 7 positions agree with TRBD2. V gave up 1 base and J gave up 0 bases; unmatched junction bases: 3. The germline gives CDR1 SGHDN, CDR2 FVKESK. This CDR3 region has 16 residues. This CDR3 is CASSQVGGFSYNEQFF. CDR3 nucleotides: TGTGCCAGCAGCCAAGTCGGGGGGTTCTCCTACAATGAGCAGTTCTTC.

This clone was seen ten or more times. The CDR3 loop is CASSLGTRTEAFF. The CDR3 DNA reads TGTGCCAGCAGCTTGGGGACACGGACTGAAGCTTTCTTT. This sequence joins TRBV7-6 and TRBJ1-1; D possibly corresponds to TRBD1 (6 bases). V lost 3 bases to trimming and J lost 5 bases, with 10 bases between them. Per the germline V gene, CDR1 is SGHVS and CDR2 is FNYEAQ. This CDR3 is 13 amino acids long.

The CDR3 bases are TGTGCCAGCAGTGTTGGGGGGGGCAAGGCCAAAAACATTCAGTACTTC. Its protein is CASSVGGGKAKNIQYF. V is TRBV2 and J is TRBJ2-4, with D tentatively TRBD2 (7 bases). The CDR3 is 16 amino acids. The germline V gene has CDR1 SNHLY and CDR2 FYNNEI. V dropped 4 bases and J dropped 1 base, with 14 bases sitting between them.

The rearrangement links TRBV19 to TRBJ1-4; D perhaps matches TRBD1 (6 bases). Trimming left V 7 bases short and J 7 bases short, with 25 bases between. The length of the CDR3 is 17 residues. Germline V gives CDR1 LNHDA, CDR2 SQIVND (reference sequence). The chain's CDR3 is CASTVGGTTGMREKLFF. The CDR3, as DNA: TGTGCCAGTACCGTAGGGGGAACAACAGGGATGCGTGAAAAACTGTTTTTT.

The chain couples TRBV7-8 to TRBJ1-6, with TRBD1 as a possible D gene (6 bases). Trimming stripped 5 bases from V and 7 bases from J, with 15 bases between. The CDR3 loop spans 15 amino acids. In germline, CDR1 is SGHVS, CDR2 FQNEAQ. In DNA, the CDR3 is TGTGCCAGCAGCGGATACAGGGATCCCAATTCACCCCTCCACTTT. This translates into CASSGYRDPNSPLHF.

As DNA, the CDR3 is TGTGCCAGCAGCTCCCTCGCGGATACTGAAGCTTTCTTT. It encodes CASSSLADTEAFF. This chain joins TRBV7-9 and TRBJ1-1; D unclear. The CDR3 length is 13 residues. CDR1 and CDR2 from the germline V gene are SEHNR and FQNEAQ (reference sequence). The germline V and J ends were trimmed by 4 bases and 5 bases, with 11 bases remaining between them.

Only one count was recorded for this clone. The CDR3 region is CASSFSTGALSYEQYF. In DNA, the CDR3 is TGTGCCAGCAGTTTCTCAACAGGGGCCTTGTCCTACGAGCAGTACTTC. The J gene is TRBJ2-7, the V gene TRBV27; 7 bases align to TRBD1. The junction had 9 bases not matched to a gene; V was cut back by 3 bases and J by 1 base. Germline V CDR1 and CDR2: MNHEY, SMNVEV (reference sequence). This CDR3 has 16 amino acids.

The chain is built from TRBV7-9 and TRBJ1-6; no clear D. This CDR3 has 16 residues. The V end was cut by 1 base, the J end by 7 bases, with 14 bases between. The germline gives CDR1 SEHNR, CDR2 FQNEAQ (reference sequence). The CDR3 protein is CASSLVGGPLNSPLHF. CDR3 coding DNA: TGTGCCAGCAGCTTAGTAGGAGGACCGCTAAATTCACCCCTCCACTTT.

This chain connects TRBV29-1 to TRBJ2-1; TRBD2 agrees at 7 bases. The CDR3 has 14 residues. J gave up 5 bases and V 5 bases, and 9 bases lay outside the gene matches. CDR1 SQVTM and CDR2 ANQGSEA come from the germline V gene. The CDR3 DNA reads TGCAGCGTTTTAGGACTAGAGATTAACAATGAGCAGTTCTTC. Translating gives CSVLGLEINNEQFF.

The CDR3, as DNA: TGCGCCAGCAGCTTGGGCCCTACTAGCGGATACTACAATGAGCAGTTCTTC. Its protein product is CASSLGPTSGYYNEQFF. The rearrangement uses TRBV5-1 and TRBJ2-1, with 8 positions matching TRBD2. CDR3 size: 17 residues. Germline CDR1 reads SGHRS; CDR2 reads YFSETQ. Trimming took 0 bases from V and 3 from J; bases not matched to a gene: 8. Full variable domain (outside the CDR3, taken from reference TRBV5-1 and TRBJ2-1): KAGVTQTPRYLIKTRGQQVTLSCSPISGHRSVSWYQQTPGQGLQFLFEYFSETQRNKGNFPGRFSGRQFSNSRSEMNVSTLELGDSALYLCASSLGPTSGYYNEQFFGPGTRLTVL.

The chain combines TRBV6-6 with TRBJ2-5, with D tentatively TRBD2 (7 bases). Germline V gene lookup returns CDR1 MNHNY and CDR2 SVGAGI (reference sequence). The CDR3 spans 14 residues. V dropped 9 bases and J dropped 7 bases, with 21 bases sitting between them. CDR3 protein: CASSRGGEGVTQYF. The CDR3 DNA reads TGTGCCAGTTCTAGAGGGGGGGAAGGTGTGACCCAGTACTTC.

The V call is TRBV12-5, the J call TRBJ2-2; 15 nucleotides agree with TRBD2. CDR1 and CDR2 from the germline V gene are LGHNT and FRNRAP. This CDR3 spans 19 amino acids. After removal of 7 bases from V and 5 bases from J, the junction contained 14 bases not matched to a gene. CDR3 in DNA: TGTGCTAGTGCCACAAACCCTGGACTAGCGGGAGGGATGACCGGGGAGCTGTTTTTT. Amino acid sequence: CASATNPGLAGGMTGELFF.

This clone was observed once. The chain employs TRBV6-1 and TRBJ2-1; 8 bases agree with TRBD2. CDR1 is MNHNS and CDR2 is SASEGT in the germline V gene. The trim removed 1 base at V and 4 bases at J, leaving 0 bases unmatched. The CDR3 extends over 14 amino acids. In DNA, the CDR3 is TGTGCCAGCAGTGAAGGCGGGGGGTACAATGAGCAGTTCTTC. Amino acid sequence: CASSEGGGYNEQFF.

The chain couples TRBV23-1 to TRBJ1-5, with 7 bases matching TRBD1. TRBV23-1 is given ORF status, its function remaining uncertain. The CDR3 totals 18 residues. The junction had 14 bases not matched to a gene; V was cut back by 4 bases and J by 2 bases. The CDR3 is CASSRGARQGLGNQPQHF. The CDR3 region has the DNA TGCGCCAGCAGTCGGGGGGCGCGACAGGGTTTGGGCAATCAGCCCCAGCATTTT.

V is TRBV5-5 and J is TRBJ1-2, with 8 bases fitting TRBD1. J gave up 1 base and V 4 bases, and 6 bases lay outside the gene matches. The CDR3 consists of 15 residues. Germline loops: CDR1 SGHKS, CDR2 YYEKEE (reference sequence). CDR3 amino acids: CASSPTGAGNYGYTF. In DNA, the CDR3 is TGTGCCAGCAGCCCGACAGGGGCGGGTAACTATGGCTACACCTTC.

The rearrangement links TRBV9 to TRBJ2-1, with D tentatively TRBD2 (6 bases). The CDR3 covers 13 residues. Germline V lookup: CDR1 SGDLS, CDR2 YYNGEE. Trimming stripped 7 bases from V and 7 bases from J, with 15 bases between. The DNA of the CDR3 is TGTGCCAGCTCCCCGGGGGTGGGGAATGAGCAGTTCTTC. It specifies CASSPGVGNEQFF.

CDR3 coding DNA: TGTGCCAGCAGTCCGGGACCGGGGGGCAATCAGCCCCAGCATTTT. Residues: CASSPGPGGNQPQHF. The chain carries TRBV4-2 and TRBJ1-5; TRBD1 might be the D (5 bases). Germline assignment: CDR1 LGHNA and CDR2 YNFKEQ. V lost 6 bases to trimming and J lost 2 bases, with 14 bases between them. There are 15 residues in the CDR3.

This chain's CDR3 is CASRPGTYLNTEAFF. The CDR3 nucleotides read TGTGCCAGCAGACCAGGGACATATCTGAACACTGAAGCTTTCTTT. V usage is TRBV3-1 (or the pseudogene TRBV3-2) and J usage is TRBJ1-1, with D perhaps TRBD1 (6 bases). Looked up from germline, CDR1 is LGHDT and CDR2 is YNNKEL (reference sequence). The CDR3 is 15 amino acids. Trimming took 6 bases from V and 0 from J, leaving 14 bases between them.

Details on this clone: Distinct nucleotide sequences in the sample also encode this CDR3. In DNA, the CDR3 is TGTGCCATCTCCGGGACAGGGAACTATGGCTACACCTTC. Amino acids: CAISGTGNYGYTF. The V gene is TRBV10-3, the J gene TRBJ1-2; 9 bases map to TRBD1. The CDR3 spans 13 residues. V dropped 8 bases and J dropped 2; count of bases not matched to a gene: 3. Germline V gene sequence: CDR1 ENHRY, CDR2 SYGVKD.

With regard to this clone: Other DNA sequences in this sample translate to the same CDR3. The chain employs TRBV5-1 and TRBJ1-2, with no clear D. The CDR3 contains 12 residues. Germline CDR1 reads SGHRS; CDR2 reads YFSETQ. The V and J ends lost 0 bases and 6 bases respectively, with 6 bases between them. In DNA form, the CDR3 reads TGCGCCAGCAGCTTGGCGGGAGATGGCTACACCTTC. Protein sequence: CASSLAGDGYTF.

The chain couples TRBV30 to TRBJ1-2, with 9 positions matching TRBD1. Germline values: CDR1 GTSNPN, CDR2 SVGIG (reference sequence). With V trimmed by 1 base and J by 5 bases, 5 bases remained unmatched. CDR3 length: 14 amino acids. CDR3 amino acids: CAWSDRGQGYGYTF. CDR3 nucleotides: TGTGCCTGGAGTGACAGGGGGCAGGGGTATGGCTACACCTTC.

The CDR3 coding sequence is TGTGCCAGCAGCCACTCCGGGACAGGGTTTGACAATGAGCAGTTCTTC. The encoded protein is CASSHSGTGFDNEQFF. V is TRBV14 and J is TRBJ2-1, with TRBD1 matching over 9 bases. V shed 3 bases, J shed 5 bases, and the junction held 8 bases outside the gene matches. The CDR3 runs 16 residues. Germline lookup yields CDR1 SGHDN and CDR2 FVKESK. The variable domain in full, completed from reference TRBV14 and TRBJ2-1, reads EAGVTQFPSHSVIEKGQTVTLRCDPISGHDNLYWYRRVMGKEIKFLLHFVKESKQDESGMPNNRFLAERTGGTYSTLKVQPAELEDSGVYFCASSHSGTGFDNEQFFGPGTRLTVL.

The V gene is TRBV14, the J gene TRBJ1-3; D gene ambiguous. The ends were cut back, 1 base at V and 4 bases at J, with 8 bases in the middle. The CDR3 length is 14 residues. Per the germline V gene, CDR1 is SGHDN and CDR2 is FVKESK. CDR3 nucleotide sequence: TGTGCCAGCAGCCAAGTGTTTTCGGGAAACACCATATATTTT. The encoded protein is CASSQVFSGNTIYF. Based on the CDR3 plus reference TRBV14 and TRBJ1-3, the full variable domain is EAGVTQFPSHSVIEKGQTVTLRCDPISGHDNLYWYRRVMGKEIKFLLHFVKESKQDESGMPNNRFLAERTGGTYSTLKVQPAELEDSGVYFCASSQVFSGNTIYFGEGSWLTVV.

The V call is TRBV27, the J call TRBJ1-6; the D gene is possibly TRBD1 (5 bases). In germline, CDR1 is MNHEY, CDR2 SMNVEV (reference sequence). This CDR3 is 16 amino acids long. Trimming pared 2 bases from V and 6 bases from J, leaving 14 bases between. The CDR3 nucleotides read TGTGCCAGCAGTTTACAGCCGTTGGGGGGTAATTCACCCCTCCACTTT. It translates to CASSLQPLGGNSPLHF.

The chain has TRBV30 and TRBJ2-7; D remains ambiguous. Germline V gene lookup returns CDR1 GTSNPN and CDR2 SVGIG (reference sequence). Trimming shortened V by 2 bases and J by 7 bases, and 9 bases separated the two germline ends. The CDR3 loop spans 11 amino acids. CDR3 amino acids: CAWSLSGEQYF. In DNA, the CDR3 is TGTGCCTGGAGTCTATCGGGTGAGCAGTACTTC.